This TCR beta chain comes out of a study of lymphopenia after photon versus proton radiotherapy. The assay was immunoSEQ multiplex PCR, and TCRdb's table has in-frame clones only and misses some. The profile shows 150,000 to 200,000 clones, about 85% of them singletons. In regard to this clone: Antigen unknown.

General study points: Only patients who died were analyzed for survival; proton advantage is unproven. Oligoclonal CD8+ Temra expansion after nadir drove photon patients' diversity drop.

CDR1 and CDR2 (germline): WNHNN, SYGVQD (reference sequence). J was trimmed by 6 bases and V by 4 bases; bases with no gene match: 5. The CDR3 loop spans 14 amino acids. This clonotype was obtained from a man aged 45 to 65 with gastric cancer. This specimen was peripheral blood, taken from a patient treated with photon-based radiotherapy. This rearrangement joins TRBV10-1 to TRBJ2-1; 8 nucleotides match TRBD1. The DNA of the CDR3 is TGCGCCAGCAGTGGGCAGGGGGCGGGCAATGAGCAGTTCTTC. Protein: CASSGQGAGNEQFF.